The 20 T cell receptor beta chains below come from one sample, sequenced in a study of vaccination effects on CD4 cells after COVID-19. Data came from immunoSEQ multiplex PCR; TCRdb stores just in-frame clones and leaves some out. The top ten clones hold approximately 2.9% of a sample with 35,000 to 40,000 clones, 65% to 85% of them seen once. CD4+ T cells were isolated after around 10 days of culture. Antigens for these TCRs are unknown. The source material was CD4+ T cells from PBMCs cultured without peptide, sampled before COVID-19 vaccination. The receptors here all came from a human donor who received a COVID-19 vaccine.

The chain carries TRBV27 and TRBJ2-3; 14 positions agree with TRBD2. Looked up from germline, CDR1 is MNHEY and CDR2 is SMNVEV (reference sequence). J gave up 8 bases and V 5 bases, and 9 bases lay outside the gene matches. The CDR3 has 16 residues. In nucleotides, the CDR3 is TGTGCCAGCAGTATGACTAGCGGGGGGGTGCAAGCTACGCAGTATTTT. It encodes CASSMTSGGVQATQYF.

In its sample, this clone is medium-sized (0.01 to 0.1%). The chain has TRBV29-1 and TRBJ1-2, with D uncertain. This CDR3 has 12 amino acids. V dropped 4 bases and J dropped 4 bases, with 10 bases sitting between them. Germline V gene data show CDR1 as SQVTM and CDR2 as ANQGSEA. The DNA for the CDR3 is TGCAGCGTTGTGCTGGGAAGCTATGGCTACACCTTC. Protein sequence: CSVVLGSYGYTF.

The V gene is TRBV2, the J gene TRBJ1-2, with D hard to call. Germline CDR1 and CDR2: SNHLY and FYNNEI. CDR3 length equals 13 residues. V lost 2 bases to trimming and J lost 3 bases, with 7 bases between them. CDR3 in amino acids: CASSEIGYYGYTF. The CDR3 DNA is TGTGCCAGCAGTGAAATTGGGTACTATGGCTACACCTTC.

The chain has TRBV29-1 and TRBJ1-1; D gene unclear. V was clipped by 4 bases and J by 1 base, with 7 bases between them. The CDR3 sequence is 12 residues long. The germline V gene has CDR1 SQVTM and CDR2 ANQGSEA. The CDR3 DNA reads as TGCAGCGTTGCCGGCCAGAACACTGAAGCTTTCTTT. Protein sequence: CSVAGQNTEAFF. The complete variable domain, with remaining parts taken from reference TRBV29-1 and TRBJ1-1, reads SAVISQKPSRDICQRGTSLTIQCQVDSQVTMMFWYRQQPGQSLTLIATANQGSEATYESGFVIDKFPISRPNLTFSTLTVSNMSPEDSSIYLCSVAGQNTEAFFGQGTRLTVV.

The J gene is TRBJ1-6, the V gene TRBV12-5; D not certain. The CDR3 is made up of 16 amino acids. The V gene's germline CDR1 is LGHNT and CDR2 FRNRAP. The germline V and J ends were trimmed by 6 bases and 0 bases, with 12 bases remaining between them. The CDR3 DNA follows: TGTGCTAGTGGGGAAGGACGGTACTCCTATAATTCACCCCTCCACTTT. Amino acid sequence: CASGEGRYSYNSPLHF.

The CDR3 nucleotides read TGCGCCAGCAGCCAAGAAACGGTTGTGAGGCTCGAGGACGAGCAGTACTTC. The encoded protein is CASSQETVVRLEDEQYF. The rearrangement joins TRBV4-3 to TRBJ2-7, with D unclear. The CDR3 covers 17 residues. Germline CDR1 LGHNA, CDR2 YSLEER. Between the trimmed V and J ends, which lost 0 bases and 5 bases, there was a span of 20 bases.

The chain links TRBV6-5 to TRBJ1-5; 9 bases are shared with TRBD1. V was pared by 7 bases and J by 3 bases, with 7 bases of the junction left unmatched. The CDR3 runs to 15 residues. Germline V gives CDR1 MNHEY, CDR2 SVGAGI. The CDR3 DNA reads as TGTGCCAGCACTATGGGACAGGGCCTCAATCAGCCCCAGCATTTT. This translates into CASTMGQGLNQPQHF.

The gene calls are TRBV2 and TRBJ2-7; D ambiguous. The CDR3 has 13 residues. V was trimmed by 9 bases and J by 0 bases, leaving 12 bases between them. Germline V gene data show CDR1 as SNHLY and CDR2 as FYNNEI. Here the CDR3 reads CASSSINSYEQYF. The DNA of the CDR3 is TGTGCCAGTTCCTCTATAAACTCCTACGAGCAGTACTTC.

The J gene is TRBJ2-3, the V gene TRBV6-4; a possible D gene is TRBD2 (6 bases). Germline V gene sequence: CDR1 MRHNA, CDR2 SNTAGT. V was shortened by 3 bases and J by 2 bases, with 15 bases between the two germline ends. This CDR3 is 16 amino acids long. The CDR3 loop is CASSEGLAGNTDTQYF. The CDR3 nucleotides are TGTGCCAGCAGTGAAGGTCTCGCGGGGAACACAGATACGCAGTATTTT.

This clone was observed a few times. The chain uses TRBV28 and TRBJ1-2; D is uncertain. Germline V gene data show CDR1 as MDHEN and CDR2 as SYDVKM. V was cut by 6 bases and J by 7 bases, with 18 bases left in between. The CDR3 spans 14 residues. CDR3 DNA: TGTGCCAGCAGCCTAGGGTTGATTTCCTTTGGCTACACCTTC. Translated, it gives CASSLGLISFGYTF.

The chain couples TRBV19 to TRBJ1-3, with D hard to call. Germline-derived CDR1 and CDR2 are LNHDA and SQIVND (reference sequence). Trimming removed 6 bases at V and 0 bases at J, with 18 bases between. The CDR3 contains 17 residues. The DNA of the CDR3 is TGTGCCAGTAGACCCCCGGCGGGCCGAGACTCTGGAAACACCATATATTTT. It encodes CASRPPAGRDSGNTIYF.

The chain uses TRBV10-2 and TRBJ2-3; TRBD1 is a possible D gene (6 bases). Trimming shortened V by 6 bases and J by 0 bases, and 10 bases separated the two germline ends. Germline CDR1 WSHSY, CDR2 SAAADI. The CDR3 extends over 14 amino acids. The CDR3 spells CASRDSLSTDTQYF. CDR3 sequence (DNA): TGCGCCAGCAGGGACAGCCTGAGCACAGATACGCAGTATTTT.

The chain links TRBV30 to TRBJ2-7, with 12 bases aligning to TRBD2. The CDR3 is made up of 15 amino acids. Germline V gene lookup returns CDR1 GTSNPN and CDR2 SVGIG (reference sequence). Trimming at V came to 3 bases and at J to 0 bases, leaving 3 bases not matched to a gene. CDR3 sequence reads: CAWSGTSGSSYEQYF. CDR3 sequence (DNA): TGTGCCTGGAGCGGGACTAGCGGGTCCTCCTACGAGCAGTACTTC.

CDR3 sequence reads: CARVPDRVNSPLHF. CDR3 DNA: TGTGCCAGGGTCCCTGACAGGGTAAATTCACCCCTCCACTTT. V is TRBV5-6 and J is TRBJ1-6; 7 bases map to TRBD1. The germline gives CDR1 SGHDT, CDR2 YYEEEE. The CDR3 contains 14 residues. J lost 7 bases, V lost 8 bases, and 9 bases had no gene match. The variable domain in full, completed from reference TRBV5-6 and TRBJ1-6, reads DAGVTQSPTHLIKTRGQQVTLRCSPKSGHDTVSWYQQALGQGPQFIFQYYEEEERQRGNFPDRFSGHQFPNYSSELNVNALLLGDSALYLCARVPDRVNSPLHFGNGTRLTVT.

The chain employs TRBV19 and TRBJ1-5; a possible D gene is TRBD1 (6 bases). Germline CDR1 reads LNHDA; CDR2 reads SQIVND (reference sequence). The germline V and J ends were trimmed by 4 bases and 2 bases, with 9 bases remaining between them. CDR3 length: 14 residues. The CDR3 nucleotides read TGTGCCAGTAGTACCCGACAGGGCAATCAGCCCCAGCATTTT. The encoded protein is CASSTRQGNQPQHF.

The gene calls are TRBV12-3 or TRBV12-4 and TRBJ2-3, with D tentatively TRBD2 (6 bases). The germline V and J ends were trimmed by 7 bases and 6 bases, with 8 bases remaining between them. The CDR3 spans 11 residues. The CDR3 nucleotides read TGTGCCAGCACCCTAGCGGATACGCAGTATTTT. Encoded protein: CASTLADTQYF.

The J gene is TRBJ1-1, the V gene TRBV5-1, with D tentatively TRBD1 (6 bases). V was shortened by 5 bases and J by 5 bases, with 22 bases between the two germline ends. This CDR3 is 16 amino acids long. Germline V gives CDR1 SGHRS, CDR2 YFSETQ. The DNA for the CDR3 is TGCGCCAGCAGACCGCAACCTACAGGGACGGGGACTGAAGCTTTCTTT. Translation: CASRPQPTGTGTEAFF.

The CDR3 coding sequence is TGCAGCGTGGGCAAGACAGACACAGATACGCAGTATTTT. This gives the protein CSVGKTDTDTQYF. The chain has TRBV29-1 and TRBJ2-3; a weak D match, TRBD1 (5 bases). The length of the CDR3 is 13 residues. Trimming shortened V by 6 bases and J by 2 bases, and 12 bases separated the two germline ends. Germline V CDR1 and CDR2: SQVTM, ANQGSEA.

The chain has TRBV2 and TRBJ2-2; D is ambiguous. Between the trimmed V and J ends, which lost 5 bases and 6 bases, there was a span of 13 bases. Germline V gene lookup returns CDR1 SNHLY and CDR2 FYNNEI. This CDR3 has 14 amino acids. The CDR3 nucleotides read TGTGCCAGCAGTCCAGAGATGGTCCCCGGGGAGCTGTTTTTT. Translating it yields CASSPEMVPGELFF.

The chain links TRBV28 to TRBJ1-2; no clear D gene. The germline V gene has CDR1 MDHEN and CDR2 SYDVKM. Trimming took 8 bases from V and 5 from J, leaving 18 bases between them. The CDR3 length is 14 residues. CDR3 loop: CASSFLGLEYGYTF. In nucleotides, the CDR3 is TGTGCCAGCTCGTTTTTGGGGTTAGAATATGGCTACACCTTC.